A single sample is the source of the 17 T cell receptor beta chains below, sequenced in a study of technical replicates of blood from a few donors. Produced via immunoSEQ multiplex PCR; TCRdb's table is partial and in-frame only. Among tens of thousands of clones, 95% to 97% were seen once, and the ten largest hold more than 0.15%. Material for sequencing was T cells isolated from PBMCs. These receptors all stem from a human donor in good health.

Here the CDR3 DNA reads TGCGCCAGCAGCCAAGGGGACAGGGACCAAGAGACCCAGTACTTC. Its translation is CASSQGDRDQETQYF. The chain employs TRBV4-1 and TRBJ2-5; TRBD1 agrees at 9 bases. Germline V gene lookup returns CDR1 MGHRA and CDR2 YSYEKL. This CDR3 has 15 amino acids. Trimming took 1 base from V and 0 from J; bases not matched to a gene: 0.

Written as DNA, the CDR3 is TGTGCCAGCTCGCTAGGCACCCAACCGATTCAAGAGACCCAGTACTTC. Amino acid sequence: CASSLGTQPIQETQYF. The chain is built from TRBV7-9 and TRBJ2-5; D not resolved. This CDR3 spans 16 amino acids. Germline CDR1 SEHNR, CDR2 FQNEAQ (reference sequence). V shed 8 bases and J shed 2 bases, with 21 bases lying between them.

This clone has a single count. The CDR3 region is CASSIEARNTEAFF. The CDR3 DNA reads as TGTGCCAGCTCAATAGAGGCCCGGAACACTGAAGCTTTCTTT. The V gene is TRBV18, the J gene TRBJ1-1, with D hard to call. This CDR3 comprises 14 residues. The V gene lost 5 bases and the J gene lost 1 base, with 11 bases spanning the gap. Germline CDR1 KGHSH, CDR2 LQKENI.

V and J are TRBV9 and TRBJ1-1; D may be TRBD1 (6 bases). The V end lost 4 bases, the J end lost 7 bases, and 17 bases lay between the germline ends. Germline-derived CDR1 and CDR2 are SGDLS and YYNGEE. The CDR3 covers 14 residues. Here the CDR3 DNA reads TGTGCCAGCAGCACCTTGGACAGAAACGATGAAGCTTTCTTT. Protein sequence: CASSTLDRNDEAFF.

V usage is TRBV2 and J usage is TRBJ1-3; no firm D call. The germline V gene encodes CDR1 SNHLY and CDR2 FYNNEI. The V and J ends lost 4 bases and 0 bases respectively, with 16 bases between them. This CDR3 has 17 amino acids. CDR3 DNA sequence: TGTGCCAGCAGTGTTGGAGTGGTCCTTAGCTCTGGAAACACCATATATTTT. Translation: CASSVGVVLSSGNTIYF.

The chain uses TRBV27 and TRBJ2-1, with 11 bases aligning to TRBD2. Germline V lookup: CDR1 MNHEY, CDR2 SMNVEV (reference sequence). Trimming cost V 1 base and J 4 bases; bases outside gene matches: 0. This CDR3 is built from 15 residues. The CDR3 region is CASSLLAGGYNEQFF. Here the CDR3 DNA reads TGTGCCAGCAGTTTATTAGCGGGAGGGTACAATGAGCAGTTCTTC.

The chain couples TRBV6-5 to TRBJ2-1, with D perhaps TRBD2 (6 bases). Germline assignment: CDR1 MNHEY and CDR2 SVGAGI. CDR3 length: 13 amino acids. Trimming took off 7 bases at V and 1 base at J, with 8 bases between the two ends. The CDR3 nucleotides read TGTGCCAGCAAGACTAGGTCCTACAATGAGCAGTTCTTC. Its translation: CASKTRSYNEQFF.

The rearrangement links TRBV28 to TRBJ1-4; 7 positions agree with TRBD1. CDR3 size: 14 residues. Germline CDR1 and CDR2: MDHEN and SYDVKM. Trimming took 8 bases from V and 9 from J; bases not matched to a gene: 12. The CDR3 nucleotides read TGTGCCAGCGGTTCCCCGGGACAGATTAAAAAACTGTTTTTT. As protein: CASGSPGQIKKLFF.

This chain uses TRBV10-1 with TRBJ2-7; weak D call: TRBD2 (6 bases). The CDR3 runs 15 residues. Trimming removed 0 bases from V and 2 bases from J, with 11 bases in between. The germline V gene encodes CDR1 WNHNN and CDR2 SYGVQD (reference sequence). The CDR3 DNA reads TGCGCCAGCAGTGAGTCGGAGGGGCTACCCTACGAGCAGTACTTC. Residues: CASSESEGLPYEQYF.

This clone has just one count. The chain couples TRBV30 to TRBJ1-4; weak D call: TRBD1 (6 bases). Per the germline V gene, CDR1 is GTSNPN and CDR2 is SVGIG (reference sequence). The CDR3 covers 14 residues. The V end lost 5 bases, the J end lost 5 bases, and 15 bases lay between the germline ends. The CDR3 sequence: CAWVLPGQNEKLFF. CDR3 nucleotide sequence: TGTGCCTGGGTTCTCCCGGGACAAAATGAAAAACTGTTTTTT.

V is TRBV5-1 and J is TRBJ2-7, with a tentative D call TRBD2 (5 bases). The V gene lost 2 bases and the J gene lost 1 base, with 10 bases spanning the gap. Germline loops: CDR1 SGHRS, CDR2 YFSETQ. The CDR3 runs to 14 residues. CDR3 in DNA: TGCGCCAGCAGCTTCCGGGGATATTCCTACGAGCAGTACTTC. It specifies CASSFRGYSYEQYF.

The gene calls are TRBV6-1 and TRBJ1-1; no firm D call. Trimming shortened V by 5 bases and J by 3 bases, and 16 bases separated the two germline ends. The CDR3 has 15 residues. Germline V gene data show CDR1 as MNHNS and CDR2 as SASEGT. The CDR3: CASSPTVGAHTEAFF. The DNA for the CDR3 is TGTGCCAGCAGTCCCACGGTTGGTGCCCACACTGAAGCTTTCTTT.

This chain connects TRBV30 to TRBJ1-6; D not resolved. V lost 0 bases and J 0 bases, leaving 6 bases between the germline ends. The CDR3 consists of 15 residues. Germline lookup yields CDR1 GTSNPN and CDR2 SVGIG (reference sequence). The CDR3 bases are TGTGCCTGGAGTGTACTTAGCTCCTATAATTCACCCCTCCACTTT. Its protein product is CAWSVLSSYNSPLHF.

The J gene is TRBJ1-4, the V gene TRBV18; D gene unclear. Trimming took off 3 bases at V and 6 bases at J, with 14 bases between the two ends. There are 15 residues in the CDR3. The germline gives CDR1 KGHSH, CDR2 LQKENI. CDR3 nucleotides: TGTGCCAGCTCACCCCCCCTTTTACGGGATGAAAAACTGTTTTTT. It codes for CASSPPLLRDEKLFF.

The chain's CDR3 is CASSPGQNTGELFF. In nucleotides, the CDR3 is TGTGCCAGTAGCCCGGGACAGAACACCGGGGAGCTGTTTTTT. The chain links TRBV19 to TRBJ2-2; D might be TRBD1 (6 bases). Looked up from germline, CDR1 is LNHDA and CDR2 is SQIVND (reference sequence). The V and J ends lost 6 bases and 1 base respectively, with 9 bases between them. The CDR3 contains 14 residues.

The chain couples TRBV6-1 to TRBJ1-5; D not resolved. Germline CDR1 is MNHNS and CDR2 is SASEGT. The CDR3 has 15 amino acids. Trimming shortened V by 1 base and J by 4 bases, and 11 bases separated the two germline ends. The DNA for the CDR3 is TGTGCCAGCAGTGAAGGTTTAGGAGGAAATCAGCCCCAGCATTTT. It codes for CASSEGLGGNQPQHF.

The chain joins TRBV7-2 to TRBJ2-7; tentative D call: TRBD2 (5 bases). V was shortened by 10 bases and J by 3 bases, with 22 bases between the two germline ends. The CDR3 loop spans 15 amino acids. Germline CDR1 SGHTA, CDR2 FQGNSA. The CDR3 nucleotides read TGTGCCACCAGACCTAAAGGACTTTTGCTCTACGAGCAGTACTTC. Translating gives CATRPKGLLLYEQYF.